This T cell receptor beta chain was documented in a study of T cell responses to AZD1222 COVID-19 vaccine. Study-level background: The study pooled second doses at about 4 or about 12 weeks. Findings of the study overall: Recipients of AZD1222 seropositive at baseline numbered only 6 or 7. No day 14 peak samples; only post-peak repertoires were characterized. Reports indicate that nearly half of spike-specific TCRs are directed at unmutated variant regions.

The trim removed 6 bases at V and 5 bases at J, leaving 17 bases unmatched. The CDR3 spans 17 residues. Germline loops: CDR1 LGHDT, CDR2 YNNKEL (reference sequence). TCRdb's table, derived via immunoSEQ multiplex PCR, lists solely in-frame clones and lacks some. The sample lists some 120,000 clones, 84% occurring once. A note on this clone: Its cognate antigen is unknown.

This chain joins TRBV3-1 (or the pseudogene TRBV3-2) and TRBJ1-2; 8 nucleotides agree with TRBD1. The source was peripheral blood, collected on day 0 of AZD1222 vaccination. The source is an adult in good health. CDR3 DNA sequence: TGTGCCAGCAGTCTCGACAGGGGAGGGGAGGGCCGATATGGCTACACCTTC. Protein product: CASSLDRGGEGRYGYTF.